This is a list of T cell receptor beta chains from one sample in a study of T cell repertoires in cytomegalovirus infection. TCRdb reanalysed the reads using MiXCR and keeps one entry per CDR3 protein. The data hold around 530,000 distinct CDR3 sequences, with around a quarter observed a single time. The sequenced sample consisted of PBMCs. The receptors originated from a human donor in good health (CMV status not recorded). Some clones in this sample may be carry-over from other donors' samples. The CDR3 runs from the conserved cysteine through the conserved F or W. The D gene is left open where the match is weak. Not all rows give a size; the values are once, few, many and, for expanded clones, a class.

J gene	clone size	V gene	D gene	CDR3 protein	CDR3 DNA
TRBJ2-5	few	TRBV12-3/TRBV12-4	NA	CASRTNRLQETQYF	TGTGCCAGCAGAACGAATCGGCTACAAGAGACCCAGTACTTC
TRBJ2-2	NA	TRBV4-1	NA	CASSLARATTGELFF	TGCGCCAGCAGCCTAGCCCGGGCAACCACCGGGGAGCTGTTTTTT
TRBJ1-2	few	TRBV6-1	NA	CASSEGKGTDRLYGYTF	TGTGCCAGCAGTGAAGGAAAAGGGACGGACCGTTTGTATGGCTACACCTTC
TRBJ2-2	many	TRBV7-2	TRBD2	CASSSQPGLAGVGAGELFF	TGTGCCAGCAGCTCGCAACCGGGACTAGCGGGAGTGGGAGCCGGGGAGCTGTTTTTT
TRBJ1-1	many	TRBV29-1	TRBD1	CSASGQAITMNTEAFF	TGCAGCGCTTCCGGACAGGCCATCACCATGAACACTGAAGCTTTCTTT
TRBJ1-2	few	TRBV4-1	NA	CASSQDPVNYGYTF	TGCGCCAGCAGCCAAGATCCAGTGAACTATGGCTACACCTTC
TRBJ1-3	NA	TRBV7-9	NA	CASSVQRNTIYF	TGTGCCAGCAGCGTACAAAGAAACACCATATATTTT
TRBJ1-1	few	TRBV19	NA	CASSISGTNTEAFF	TGTGCCAGTAGTATATCCGGGACAAACACTGAAGCTTTCTTT
TRBJ1-2	NA	TRBV6-5	NA	CASRKPPNGYTF	TGTGCCAGCCGCAAACCCCCGAATGGCTACACCTTC
TRBJ1-1	NA	TRBV30	NA	CAWSASGRRTEAFF	TGTGCCTGGAGTGCGAGCGGGAGGAGGACTGAAGCTTTCTTT
TRBJ1-2	NA	TRBV11-2	TRBD1	CASSLVRDSYSLYGYTF	TGTGCCAGCAGCTTAGTCCGGGACAGCTATTCCCTCTATGGCTACACCTTC
TRBJ1-2	few	TRBV24-1	NA	CATSDNRISYGYTF	TGTGCCACCAGTGATAACAGGATTTCCTATGGCTACACCTTC
TRBJ1-1	NA	TRBV15	NA	CATTGLSNTEAFF	TGTGCCACCACCGGACTGTCGAACACTGAAGCTTTCTTT
TRBJ2-1	few	TRBV19	TRBD2	CASSTLAGPYNEQFF	TGTGCCAGTAGTACTCTAGCGGGACCTTACAATGAGCAGTTCTTC
TRBJ2-2	many	TRBV7-2	NA	CASSLPLRTTGTQNTGELFF	TGTGCCAGCAGCTTACCTTTAAGGACAACCGGGACTCAGAACACCGGGGAGCTGTTTTTT
TRBJ2-1	few	TRBV9	NA	CASSPSGGDNEQFF	TGTGCCAGCAGCCCCTCCGGGGGCGACAATGAGCAGTTCTTC
TRBJ1-1	NA	TRBV20-1	NA	CSATREAFF	TGCAGTGCTACCAGGGAAGCTTTCTTT
TRBJ2-3	many	TRBV7-8	NA	CASSSTGEGLATDTQYF	TGTGCCAGCAGCTCTACCGGAGAGGGCTTGGCCACAGATACGCAGTATTTT
TRBJ2-1	once	TRBV5-4	NA	CASSPRTTPNEQFF	TGTGCCAGCAGCCCCAGAACTACGCCGAATGAGCAGTTCTTC
TRBJ2-1	many	TRBV12-3/TRBV12-4	NA	CASVSKGGVTGNEQFF	TGTGCCAGCGTCTCGAAGGGCGGGGTGACTGGCAATGAGCAGTTCTTC
TRBJ1-2	few	TRBV7-8	NA	CASSSRGGEDGYTF	TGTGCCAGCAGCTCCCGTGGGGGGGAGGATGGCTACACCTTC
TRBJ1-4	many	TRBV7-2	TRBD1	CASSSTGGRSEKLFF	TGTGCCAGCAGTTCGACAGGGGGCCGTAGTGAAAAACTGTTTTTT
TRBJ1-6	NA	TRBV19	NA	CASSILQGDSYNSPLHF	TGTGCCAGTAGTATTCTACAAGGAGACAGTTATAATTCACCCCTCCACTTT
TRBJ1-2	few	TRBV7-3	NA	CASSLTGAPNYGYTF	TGTGCCAGCAGCTTAACGGGAGCCCCTAACTATGGCTACACCTTC
TRBJ2-5	few	TRBV10-3	NA	CAISQGGQETQYF	TGTGCCATCAGTCAGGGCGGTCAAGAGACCCAGTACTTC
TRBJ2-6	few	TRBV7-8	TRBD1	CASSWGQGLRSGANVLTF	TGTGCCAGCAGCTGGGGACAGGGGCTCCGCTCTGGGGCCAACGTCCTGACTTTC
TRBJ2-6	many	TRBV7-2	NA	CASTTAFSGANVLTF	TGTGCCAGCACCACCGCATTTAGTGGGGCCAACGTCCTGACTTTC
TRBJ2-3	NA	TRBV7-6	TRBD2	CASSPGTSGGNVADTQYF	TGTGCTAGCAGCCCCGGGACTAGCGGGGGTAACGTGGCAGATACGCAGTATTTT
TRBJ2-3	many	TRBV7-2	TRBD2	CASSLVVGGGTDTQYF	TGTGCCAGCAGCTTAGTGGTGGGAGGGGGCACAGATACGCAGTATTTT
TRBJ1-1	few	TRBV6-6	TRBD1	CASSHHKGAMNTEAFF	TGTGCCAGCAGCCATCACAAGGGGGCGATGAACACTGAAGCTTTCTTT
TRBJ2-3	NA	TRBV29-1	TRBD1	CSAEDRASTDTQYF	TGCAGCGCGGAGGACAGGGCCAGCACAGATACGCAGTATTTT
TRBJ1-2	NA	TRBV6-5	NA	CASSYQGPPGSYTF	TGTGCCAGCAGTTACCAGGGACCCCCCGGGAGCTACACCTTC
TRBJ2-2	NA	TRBV20-1	NA	CSARDGAANTGELFF	TGCAGTGCTAGGGACGGGGCAGCGAACACCGGGGAGCTGTTTTTT
TRBJ2-1	NA	TRBV19	TRBD2	CASSLLAGELRNEQFF	TGTGCCAGTAGTTTGCTAGCGGGAGAACTTCGGAATGAGCAGTTCTTC
TRBJ1-3	many	TRBV7-2	NA	CASNLMGRSGNTIYF	TGTGCCAGCAACCTAATGGGGCGCTCTGGAAACACCATATATTTT
TRBJ1-2	once	TRBV20-1	TRBD1	CSASGTGTGYTF	TGCAGTGCTTCCGGGACAGGTACCGGCTACACCTTC
TRBJ1-3	NA	TRBV11-2	NA	CASSWVSGNTIYF	TGTGCCAGCAGCTGGGTATCTGGAAACACCATATATTTT
TRBJ2-7	NA	TRBV7-2	TRBD1	CASSPGQGKDEQYF	TGTGCCAGCAGCCCGGGACAGGGAAAGGACGAGCAGTACTTC
TRBJ1-4	once	TRBV10-2	NA	CASGGNEKLFF	TGCGCCAGCGGGGGAAATGAAAAACTGTTTTTT
TRBJ1-4	few	TRBV7-9	TRBD1	CASSLPLRQGVREKLFF	TGTGCCAGCAGCTTACCCCTAAGACAGGGAGTAAGAGAAAAACTGTTTTTT
TRBJ2-4	NA	TRBV10-3	NA	CAISESDSWPFVQYF	TGTGCCATCAGTGAGTCTGACAGTTGGCCATTCGTTCAGTACTTC
TRBJ1-2	few	TRBV5-4	NA	CASRSQGAPNYGYTF	TGTGCCAGCAGATCCCAGGGTGCCCCTAACTATGGCTACACCTTC
TRBJ1-2	NA	TRBV19	TRBD1	CASSTGQGNYGYTF	TGTGCCAGTAGTACCGGACAGGGAAACTATGGCTACACCTTC
TRBJ2-3	NA	TRBV7-9	NA	CASSRGGRETDTQYF	TGTGCCAGCAGCCGGGGCGGCAGGGAAACAGATACGCAGTATTTT
TRBJ1-1	few	TRBV11-3	NA	CASSLRGAYTEAFF	TGTGCCAGCAGCTTACGCGGGGCTTACACTGAAGCTTTCTTT
TRBJ2-7	many	TRBV7-2	NA	CASSLDMYSYEQYF	TGTGCCAGCAGCTTAGATATGTACTCCTACGAGCAGTACTTC
TRBJ2-5	few	TRBV5-1	NA	CASRGSVGQETQYF	TGCGCCAGCAGGGGTAGCGTAGGCCAAGAGACCCAGTACTTC
TRBJ2-1	NA	TRBV7-6	NA	CASSLVLSGSYNEQFF	TGTGCCAGCAGCTTAGTACTAAGCGGCTCCTACAATGAGCAGTTCTTC
TRBJ1-2	NA	TRBV3-1	NA	CASSQSFMQRGYTF	TGTGCCAGCAGCCAATCCTTTATGCAGCGTGGCTACACCTTC
TRBJ1-2	NA	TRBV12-3/TRBV12-4	NA	CASTPDRRYGYTF	TGTGCCAGCACCCCGGACAGACGTTATGGCTACACCTTC
TRBJ2-1	NA	TRBV12-3/TRBV12-4	NA	CASSIRLLGEQFF	TGTGCCAGCAGTATCCGACTCCTGGGGGAGCAGTTCTTC
TRBJ2-1	NA	TRBV7-9	NA	CASSLQLNEQFF	TGTGCCAGCAGCTTACAGCTCAATGAGCAGTTCTTC
TRBJ2-1	NA	TRBV12-3/TRBV12-4	NA	CASSLVHEQFF	TGTGCCAGCAGTTTAGTCCATGAGCAGTTCTTC
TRBJ1-3	many	TRBV7-2	NA	CASSSRGESSGNTIYF	TGTGCCAGCAGCTCGCGAGGGGAGAGCTCTGGAAACACCATATATTTT